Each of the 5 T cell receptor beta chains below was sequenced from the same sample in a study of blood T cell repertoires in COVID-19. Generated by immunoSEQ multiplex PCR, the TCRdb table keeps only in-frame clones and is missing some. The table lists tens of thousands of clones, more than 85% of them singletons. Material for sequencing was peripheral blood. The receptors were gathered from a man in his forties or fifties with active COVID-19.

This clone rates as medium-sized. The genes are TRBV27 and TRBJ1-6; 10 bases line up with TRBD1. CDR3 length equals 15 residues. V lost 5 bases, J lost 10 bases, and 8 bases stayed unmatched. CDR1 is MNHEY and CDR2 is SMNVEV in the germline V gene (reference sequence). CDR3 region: CASSPWDRGGSPLHF. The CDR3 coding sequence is TGTGCCAGCAGTCCATGGGACAGGGGTGGCTCACCCCTCCACTTT.

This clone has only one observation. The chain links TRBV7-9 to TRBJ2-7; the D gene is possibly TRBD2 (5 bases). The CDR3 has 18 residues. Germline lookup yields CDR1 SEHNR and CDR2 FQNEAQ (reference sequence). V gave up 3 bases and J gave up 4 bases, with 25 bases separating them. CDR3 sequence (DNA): TGTGCCAGCAGCTTGGGTCCTTTGAGCGGTCCCGGGAAATACGAGCAGTACTTC. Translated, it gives CASSLGPLSGPGKYEQYF. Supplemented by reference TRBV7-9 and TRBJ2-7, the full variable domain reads DTGVSQNPRHKITKRGQNVTFRCDPISEHNRLYWYRQTLGQGPEFLTYFQNEAQLEKSRLLSDRFSAERPKGSFSTLEIQRTEQGDSAMYLCASSLGPLSGPGKYEQYFGPGTRLTVT.

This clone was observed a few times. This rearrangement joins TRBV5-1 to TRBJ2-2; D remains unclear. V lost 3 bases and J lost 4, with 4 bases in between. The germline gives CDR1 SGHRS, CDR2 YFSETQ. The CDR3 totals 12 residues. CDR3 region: CASSSRTGELFF. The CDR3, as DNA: TGCGCCAGCAGCTCCCGCACCGGGGAGCTGTTTTTT.

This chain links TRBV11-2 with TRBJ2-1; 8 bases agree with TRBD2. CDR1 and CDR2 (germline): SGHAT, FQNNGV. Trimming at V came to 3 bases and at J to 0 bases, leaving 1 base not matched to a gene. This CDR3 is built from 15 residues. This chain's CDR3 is CASSFGTSSYNEQFF. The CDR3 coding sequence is TGTGCCAGCAGCTTCGGGACTAGCTCCTACAATGAGCAGTTCTTC.

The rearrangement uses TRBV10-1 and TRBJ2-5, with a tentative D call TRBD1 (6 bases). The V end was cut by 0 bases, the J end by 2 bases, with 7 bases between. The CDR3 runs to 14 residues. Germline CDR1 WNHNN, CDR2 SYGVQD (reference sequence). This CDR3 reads CASSESQGQETQYF. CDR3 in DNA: TGCGCCAGCAGTGAGTCCCAGGGGCAAGAGACCCAGTACTTC.